These T cell receptor beta chains were read from a single sample in a study of blood T cells in healthy people across ages. TCRdb passed the 5' RACE reads through MiXCR, listing each CDR3 protein once. Among 1.5 million to 2 million distinct CDR3 sequences, around 50% were seen once, and the ten largest hold roughly 2.1%. The specimen sequenced was blood. The receptors were gathered from a middle-aged woman in good health. Each CDR3 is given with its conserved first and last residue.

j_gene	v_gene	CDR3aa
TRBJ2-3	TRBV15	CATSRDGSAGADTQYF
TRBJ2-5	TRBV29-1	CSVDELAGRPKYF
TRBJ1-2	TRBV6-5	CASRKGQGRGGYGYTF
TRBJ1-4	TRBV25-1	CASSTGQGATNEKLFF
TRBJ1-2	TRBV7-2	CASSLGARQGGSYGYTF
TRBJ2-2	TRBV9	CASSARPDGSNTGELFF
TRBJ1-6	TRBV18	CASSPGVNNSPLHF
TRBJ1-5	TRBV27	CASSWDRSNQPQHF
TRBJ2-6	TRBV20-1	CSASSGFGANVLTF
TRBJ1-2	TRBV5-1	CASGAGGEVGGYTF
TRBJ1-6	TRBV6-5	CASSYGSQPLHF
TRBJ1-1	TRBV6-2/TRBV6-3	CASSPRDRGMNTEAFF
TRBJ2-7	TRBV20-1	CSARVPTGGYEQYF
TRBJ2-5	TRBV11-2	CASSVVTARQTQYF
TRBJ2-5	TRBV11-2	CASSLAGPHDEEETQYF
TRBJ2-3	TRBV5-1	CASSPPLAAPNTQYF
TRBJ2-1	TRBV7-2	CASSPPGWLGNEQFF
TRBJ2-7	TRBV12-3/TRBV12-4	CASSSTGTGNYEQYF
TRBJ1-1	TRBV7-9	CASSSSRGGTEAFF
TRBJ2-6	TRBV2	CASSVDRGANVLTF
TRBJ2-5	TRBV29-1	CSTGQGGFDEQYF
TRBJ2-3	TRBV27	CASSHLPGQDTQYF
TRBJ1-6	TRBV5-5	CASSFTKGNSPLHF
TRBJ2-7	TRBV5-1	CASSLDPGVNSYEQYF
TRBJ1-5	TRBV12-3/TRBV12-4	CASKQGISNQPQHF
TRBJ2-7	TRBV7-2	CASSLGAGVYF
TRBJ1-2	TRBV7-2	CASSPGQARTF
TRBJ2-1	TRBV7-3	CASSLFMGVGNEQFF
NA	TRBV9	CASSVIAGGTETQYF
TRBJ2-5	TRBV12-3/TRBV12-4	CASSQNGQGTQETQYF
TRBJ2-1	TRBV10-3	CAISAQYNEQFF